This record concerns one T cell receptor (beta chain) sequence. The antigen is not known. Naive CD8 cells were CD45RO-negative, positively selected for CCR7, excluding terminally differentiated effector memory CD45RA+ cells. The data stem from a study of shared clonotypes between healthy human individuals. Sorted-subset replicate PCRs used 150 to 200 ng DNA, approximately 33,000 T cell genomes. The repertoire was sequenced with immunoSEQ multiplex PCR; TCRdb's copy has only in-frame clones and lacks some. The sample records millions of clones, around 96% being singletons. Points from the study as a whole: As a rule, naive subsets had a larger estimated richness than memory subsets. Clonotypes not shared had lower generation probabilities than those common to all four donors.

The origin of this receptor is a man aged 18 to 29 in good health. The sample taken for sequencing was naive CD8+ T cells sorted from blood.

CDR3 sequence (DNA): TGTGCCAGCAGCCTCCTGGGGGGTCTAAGCTACACCTTC. Translated: CASSLLGGLSYTF. The chain combines TRBV27 with TRBJ1-2; D possibly corresponds to TRBD1 (5 bases). Germline V gives CDR1 MNHEY, CDR2 SMNVEV (reference sequence). Between the trimmed V and J ends, which lost 6 bases and 9 bases, there was a span of 17 bases. The CDR3 has 13 amino acids.